One T cell receptor beta chain is described in this entry. Measured with immunoSEQ multiplex PCR; TCRdb has only the in-frame clones, and not every one. The sample includes roughly 240,000 clones, around 84% seen only once; the top ten take over 2%. The sample is drawn from a study of blood T cell repertoires in COVID-19. The germline V and J ends were trimmed by 0 bases and 2 bases, with 12 bases remaining between them. CDR3 length equals 16 residues. In germline, CDR1 is SGDLS, CDR2 YYNGEE. The receptor comes from a middle-aged man who had recovered from COVID-19. The sample taken for sequencing was peripheral blood. The J gene is TRBJ2-1, the V gene TRBV9; D is unresolved. CDR3 amino acids: CASSVDIRRTYNEQFF. The CDR3 DNA is TGTGCCAGCAGCGTAGATATAAGGAGAACCTACAATGAGCAGTTCTTC.